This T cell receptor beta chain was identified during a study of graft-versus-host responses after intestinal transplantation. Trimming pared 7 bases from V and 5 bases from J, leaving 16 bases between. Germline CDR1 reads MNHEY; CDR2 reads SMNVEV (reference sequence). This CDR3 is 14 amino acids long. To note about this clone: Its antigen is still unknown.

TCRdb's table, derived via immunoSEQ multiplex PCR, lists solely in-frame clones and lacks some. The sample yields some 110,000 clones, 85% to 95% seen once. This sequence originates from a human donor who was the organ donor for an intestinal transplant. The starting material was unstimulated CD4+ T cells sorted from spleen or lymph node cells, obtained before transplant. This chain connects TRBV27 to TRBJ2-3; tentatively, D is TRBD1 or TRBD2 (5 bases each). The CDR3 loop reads CASKRQRGEDTQYF. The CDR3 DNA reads TGTGCCAGCAAGCGCCAGAGAGGGGAAGATACGCAGTATTTT.